A selection of T cell receptor beta chains follows, all from one sample in a study of human T cells and chemical hapten exposure. TCRdb independently ran MiXCR on the RACE reads; one entry per CDR3 protein. The sample has roughly 120,000 distinct CDR3 sequences; around an eighth are singletons. Sequenced material: whole blood, taken in connection with sensitization to the hapten diphenylcyclopropenone (DPC). These receptors came from a woman between 45 and 60 years old with alopecia areata. Some clones in this sample may be carry-over from other donors' samples. Each CDR3 is given without its conserved first and last residue. The order of the fields is V gene, J gene, CDR3 protein.

TRBV29-1	TRBJ2-1	SVASSPTYNEQF
TRBV6-4	TRBJ2-2	ASSETAGAGNTGELF
TRBV29-1	TRBJ2-7	SVDTGGGGSYEQY
TRBV27	TRBJ2-7	ASSYASGIRSNEQY
TRBV3-1	TRBJ2-3	ASSQRRGVTQY
TRBV5-1	TRBJ2-2	ASNRNGGLNTGELF
TRBV5-1	TRBJ1-2	ASSRGTDQGYYGYT
TRBV20-1	TRBJ2-5	SARDLGGQETQY
TRBV29-1	TRBJ2-1	SVVAVSNEQF
TRBV7-2	TRBJ1-6	ASSLAGGYNSPLH
TRBV20-1	TRBJ2-7	SAFHSSGLGQY
TRBV15	TRBJ1-3	ATSRRSGAGNTIY
TRBV12-3/TRBV12-4	TRBJ1-1	ASSLGQQNTEAF
TRBV6-2/TRBV6-3	TRBJ2-3	ASSSLARGGAADTQY
TRBV28	TRBJ2-6	ASSSGTFSGANVLT
TRBV28	TRBJ1-4	ASSGFREKLF
TRBV6-5	TRBJ2-7	ASRGGPRYEQY
TRBV28	TRBJ1-5	ASSPSTLGAGQPQH
TRBV27	TRBJ1-2	ASSPTGGGNYGYT
TRBV28	TRBJ2-7	ASTQWSGRGEQY
TRBV3-1	TRBJ2-7	ASSHGYEQY
TRBV5-1	TRBJ2-3	ASRTQGATDTQY
TRBV18	TRBJ1-2	ASSRGQELVEGYT
TRBV29-1	TRBJ1-2	SVGAQLVGGDGYT
TRBV9	TRBJ2-2	ASNLQGTGELF
TRBV11-2	TRBJ2-1	ASSPRTRDEQF
TRBV4-1	TRBJ1-5	ASSHSGQPQH
TRBV6-2/TRBV6-3	TRBJ2-1	ASSYPVAGGYNEQF
TRBV20-1	TRBJ2-3	SAGPGFRADTQY
TRBV11-2	TRBJ1-1	ASSFENTEAF
TRBV6-2/TRBV6-3	TRBJ1-5	ASSPLGQPRGFQPQH
TRBV7-2	TRBJ2-5	ASALGGWRETQY
TRBV20-1	TRBJ2-7	SARPGQFTYEQY
TRBV6-2/TRBV6-3	TRBJ2-2	ASSYSRGTGELF
TRBV6-6	TRBJ2-3	ASSPAGDAQY
TRBV7-6	TRBJ1-1	ASSADTNTEAF
TRBV11-2	TRBJ1-3	ASSLAGTATGNTIY
TRBV29-1	TRBJ1-5	SAGDSTQH
TRBV7-6	TRBJ2-1	ASSFGGRVGNEQF
TRBV2	TRBJ1-1	ASINTAGEIVNTEAF
TRBV12-3/TRBV12-4	TRBJ2-1	ASSSGQGYEQF
TRBV5-5	TRBJ1-2	ASSPWTGASYGYT
TRBV6-6	TRBJ2-7	ASRPNGQGRDEQY
TRBV15	TRBJ2-7	ATSREPGSSYEQY
TRBV29-1	TRBJ2-5	SVPSPTGHKETQY
TRBV28	TRBJ2-2	ASLHGGELF
TRBV12-3/TRBV12-4	TRBJ2-5	ASSFGTGGQETQY
TRBV4-3	TRBJ2-7	ASSQVRQGGLSEQY
TRBV28	TRBJ2-7	ASSTPQMTSYEQY
TRBV12-5	TRBJ1-2	ASGLGVGVGYT
TRBV20-1	TRBJ1-4	SARGGRDEKLF
TRBV7-9	TRBJ2-2	ASRVAGPTGELF
TRBV6-5	TRBJ2-2	ASSYSSPTHTGELF
TRBV3-1	TRBJ2-3	ASSPWRGGQDTQY
TRBV20-1	TRBJ1-5	SARFQGNQPQH
TRBV20-1	TRBJ2-7	SARRGRQGPYEQY
TRBV18	TRBJ1-6	ASSPGGLPSSYNSPLH